The clone carrying this T cell receptor beta chain was seen more than once but under ten times. Its antigen is undetermined. It was 5'RACE with constant-segment primers that produced the TCR alpha and TCR beta cDNA libraries, which carried sample barcodes and UMIs. TCRdb analysed the 5' RACE reads with MiXCR anew, one entry per CDR3 protein. Altogether around 140,000 distinct CDR3 sequences are present, around 25% being singletons, with the ten largest covering less than 25%. This record belongs to a study of T-cell memory formation after mild COVID-19. Study overall: Largely, TCR clusters stayed within a single donor. Study-level results: Pre-infection memory harbored some responding clones, suggesting cross-reactive memory joined.

The origin of this receptor is an adult woman who had mild COVID-19 (a few samples of this study predate the infection). Cell type and time point are not known. The specimen sequenced was PBMCs or a T cell subset sorted from them (not recorded which).

The CDR3 region has the DNA TGTGCCAGCAGTTACTCGAGCCCCCAACGGGGAGCTTTCTTT. It is translated as CASSYSSPQRGAFF. The chain joins TRBV6-5 to TRBJ1-1, with unresolved D. V was trimmed by 0 bases and J by 10 bases, leaving 15 bases between them. Germline assignment: CDR1 MNHEY and CDR2 SVGAGI. The CDR3 totals 14 residues.